The T cell receptor (beta chain) under discussion was sequenced for a study of shared clonotypes between healthy human individuals. In the naive CD8 group, cells lacked CD45RO and were positively selected for CCR7, so terminally differentiated effector memory CD45RA+ cells were left out. The assay was immunoSEQ multiplex PCR, and TCRdb's table has in-frame clones only and misses some. The sample has under 1 million clones, 80% to 95% seen once. Whole-study results and caveats: Against clonotypes common to all four donors, non-shared ones had lower generation probabilities.

As concerns this clone: The antigen remains unidentified.

The CDR3 runs 14 residues. Trimming took off 7 bases at V and 2 bases at J, with 12 bases between the two ends. Germline lookup yields CDR1 MNHNY and CDR2 SVGAGI (reference sequence). Sequenced material: naive CD8+ T cells sorted from blood. The chain has TRBV6-6 and TRBJ1-5; D gene uncertain. This TCR derives from a man aged 25 to 40 in good health. CDR3 sequence: CASNPGLGNQPQHF. CDR3 DNA: TGTGCCAGCAACCCCGGACTGGGCAATCAGCCCCAGCATTTT.